This T cell receptor beta chain was obtained from a study of blood T cell repertoires in COVID-19. The table came from immunoSEQ multiplex PCR; TCRdb's copy has only in-frame clones and leaves some out. Of about 280,000 clones listed, less than 85% are singletons. The CDR3 is 15 residues long. V lost 2 bases and J 2 bases, leaving 11 bases between the germline ends. Germline V gene data show CDR1 as SGHRS and CDR2 as YFSETQ. The sequence was collected from a woman between 50 and 59 years old who had recovered from COVID-19. What was sequenced was PBMCs or T cells enriched from blood (not recorded which). V gene TRBV5-1 combines with J gene TRBJ1-3; D unresolved. The CDR3, as DNA: TGCGCCAGCAGCTTTGACACATACACTGGAAACACCATATATTTT. Protein product: CASSFDTYTGNTIYF.